This T cell receptor (beta chain) was captured in a study of CD8+ T cells in alopecia areata. The CDR3 has 15 residues. Germline CDR1 reads MNHEY; CDR2 reads SMNVEV (reference sequence). V lost 2 bases to trimming and J lost 4 bases; unmatched junction nucleotides: 3. Collected material from alopecia areata patients comprised lesional scalp punch biopsies and peripheral blood. T lymphocytes (CD4+ and CD8+) were sorted from PBMCs. As regards this clone: The antigen is not known.

Study results and caveats: Higher clonality and more expanded CD8+ clones appeared in lesional than normal scalp. Mouse data revealed clearer TCR sharing than patient data did, a gap possibly tied to HLA.

RNA was extracted and reverse transcribed into cDNA as the sequencing template. TCRdb's copy holds only in-frame clones and misses some; the assay was immunoSEQ multiplex PCR. The sample consists of tens of thousands of clones, approximately 58% of them appearing once. This chain connects TRBV27 to TRBJ2-2; TRBD2 aligns across 8 bases. The source is a human donor with alopecia areata. The specimen was NKG2D-high CD8+ T cells sorted from blood. Here the CDR3 reads CASSLGGRSTGELFF. CDR3 nucleotides: TGTGCCAGCAGTTTAGGCGGGAGGTCCACCGGGGAGCTGTTTTTT.